This is a list of T cell receptor beta chains from one sample in a study of long-term antiretroviral therapy in people with HIV. Some clones are missing from TCRdb's copy, which holds only in-frame ones; the method was immunoSEQ multiplex PCR. The table shows tens of thousands of clones, with 80% to 90% occurring only once. Sample: unsorted PBMCs, taken 3.2 years before starting antiretroviral therapy. Receptors originate from a man between 45 and 60 years old with HIV. Both conserved end residues are part of each CDR3. Fields, in order: V gene, J gene, clone size, D gene, CDR3 protein, CDR3 DNA. D genes are given only for firm matches. Size tells how often a clone was seen (once, few, many) or the class of an expanded clone, and some rows leave it out.

TRBV6-1	TRBJ2-7	-	TRBD2	CASRRGAGSYEQYF	TGTGCCAGCAGAAGAGGAGCGGGGTCCTACGAGCAGTACTTC
TRBV7-8	TRBJ2-6	-	-	CASSFPLGGAPKTGANVLTF	TGTGCCAGCAGCTTTCCATTGGGGGGGGCCCCGAAGACTGGGGCCAACGTCCTGACTTTC
TRBV7-9	TRBJ2-2	-	-	CASSLRVAAGELFF	TGTGCCAGCAGCTTAAGAGTGGCGGCCGGGGAGCTGTTTTTT
TRBV5-5	TRBJ1-1	-	-	CASSFGTGVDTEAFF	TGTGCCAGCAGCTTCGGCACGGGCGTGGACACTGAAGCTTTCTTT
TRBV28	TRBJ1-4	-	-	CASSLPTQEYEKLFF	TGTGCCAGCAGTCTACCGACGCAGGAGTATGAAAAACTGTTTTTT
TRBV5-1	TRBJ2-1	-	TRBD2	CASTLLAGGNNEQFF	TGCGCCAGCACCCTACTAGCGGGGGGTAACAATGAGCAGTTCTTC
TRBV4-1	TRBJ1-2	-	-	CASSPRSTVLNYGYTF	TGCGCCAGCAGCCCCCGCAGCACGGTTTTGAACTATGGCTACACCTTC
TRBV5-4	TRBJ2-7	-	-	CASSLGGAGSSYEQYF	TGTGCCAGCAGCTTGGGGGGGGCCGGGAGCTCCTACGAGCAGTACTTC
TRBV9	TRBJ1-2	-	-	CASSVISSDDGYTF	TGTGCCAGCAGCGTAATTTCCAGCGATGATGGCTACACCTTC
TRBV5-1	TRBJ1-2	-	-	CASSSARAGPYGYTF	TGCGCCAGCAGCTCCGCGAGGGCGGGGCCCTATGGCTACACCTTC
TRBV30	TRBJ1-2	few	-	CAWSWENYDYGYTF	TGTGCCTGGAGTTGGGAGAATTATGACTATGGCTACACCTTC
TRBV20-1	TRBJ1-2	once	-	CSARDRALSAF	TGCAGTGCTAGAGATAGGGCTCTTTCGGCCTTC
TRBV5-6	TRBJ2-1	once	TRBD1	CASSLTGVAYNEQFF	TGTGCCAGCAGCCTGACAGGGGTGGCCTACAATGAGCAGTTCTTC
TRBV30	TRBJ2-3	-	-	CAWSGIDTQYF	TGTGCCTGGAGCGGCATAGATACGCAGTATTTT
TRBV5-1	TRBJ1-1	-	-	CASSLAVVTEAFF	TGCGCCAGCAGCTTGGCCGTGGTAACTGAAGCTTTCTTT
TRBV30	TRBJ1-4	-	TRBD1	CAWTDRAGEKLFF	TGTGCCTGGACTGACAGGGCTGGTGAAAAACTGTTTTTT
TRBV18	TRBJ2-7	-	TRBD2	CASSAGLAGLNEQYF	TGTGCCAGCTCGGCGGGACTAGCGGGACTGAACGAGCAGTACTTC
TRBV6-1	TRBJ2-7	-	-	CASRQTHYEQYF	TGTGCCAGCAGGCAGACCCACTACGAGCAGTACTTC
TRBV5-1	TRBJ2-1	-	-	CASSPSYYNEQFF	TGCGCCAGCTCCCCCTCTTACTACAATGAGCAGTTCTTC
TRBV7-3	TRBJ2-7	-	TRBD1	CASSRGPQGAAQYEQYF	TGTGCCAGCAGCCGGGGACCGCAGGGGGCGGCCCAGTACGAGCAGTACTTC
TRBV12-5	TRBJ2-1	-	TRBD1	CASGSGRRDSEYNEQFF	TGTGCTAGTGGTTCCGGACGCCGGGACAGTGAGTACAATGAGCAGTTCTTC
TRBV4-3	TRBJ1-1	-	-	CASSQDQDTEAFF	TGCGCCAGCAGCCAAGATCAGGACACTGAAGCTTTCTTT
TRBV21-1	TRBJ1-5	few	-	CASSKAYYRVTGINQPQHF	TGTGCCAGCAGCAAAGCCTACTATCGAGTCACGGGGATTAATCAGCCCCAGCATTTT
TRBV6-1	TRBJ1-2	-	-	CASSLWELGLRGYTF	TGTGCCAGCAGTTTGTGGGAATTGGGACTCAGGGGCTACACCTTC
TRBV27	TRBJ1-5	-	-	CASSLKPYSNQPQHF	TGTGCCAGCAGTTTAAAACCTTATAGCAATCAGCCCCAGCATTTT
TRBV4-3	TRBJ2-7	-	-	CASSLAEGRYEQYF	TGCGCCAGCAGCCTTGCGGAGGGCCGTTACGAGCAGTACTTC
TRBV2	TRBJ2-2	-	-	CASSVWRILNTGELFF	TGTGCCAGCAGTGTGTGGCGGATACTAAACACCGGGGAGCTGTTTTTT
TRBV7-2	TRBJ2-1	-	TRBD1	CASRDSAYNEQFF	TGTGCCAGTCGGGACAGCGCCTACAATGAGCAGTTCTTC
TRBV7-7	TRBJ2-3	-	-	CASSFQMADTQYF	TGTGCCAGCAGCTTCCAAATGGCAGATACGCAGTATTTT
TRBV18	TRBJ1-5	-	-	CASSPPGFNQPQHF	TGTGCCAGCTCACCACCGGGATTCAATCAGCCCCAGCATTTT
TRBV30	TRBJ1-6	once	-	CAWTGSFTWNSPLHF	TGTGCCTGGACCGGATCTTTTACGTGGAATTCACCCCTCCACTTT
TRBV25-1	TRBJ2-1	-	TRBD2	CASSDSGRALYEQFF	TGTGCCAGCAGTGATAGCGGGAGGGCCCTGTATGAGCAGTTCTTC
TRBV27	TRBJ2-1	-	-	CASSLLESRNEQFF	TGTGCCAGCAGTTTACTAGAAAGTCGCAATGAGCAGTTCTTC
TRBV6-1	TRBJ2-7	-	TRBD1	CASSEVGQGHQQYF	TGTGCCAGCAGTGAAGTGGGACAGGGGCATCAGCAGTACTTC
TRBV5-1	TRBJ2-7	once	-	CASSFSDPSSYEQYF	TGCGCCAGCAGCTTTTCGGACCCAAGCTCCTACGAGCAGTACTTC
TRBV30	TRBJ1-2	few	TRBD1	CAWSTGVYGYTF	TGTGCCTGGAGCACAGGGGTCTATGGCTACACCTTC
TRBV7-2	TRBJ1-2	-	-	CASSLGELGGYTF	TGTGCCAGCAGCTTGGGGGAGCTCGGTGGCTACACCTTC
TRBV19	TRBJ1-6	-	-	CASSIFDSGPHNSPLHF	TGTGCCAGTAGTATTTTTGATTCGGGACCTCATAATTCACCCCTCCACTTT
TRBV18	TRBJ2-7	-	TRBD2	CASSRRGGRSSGGYEQYF	TGTGCCAGCTCCCGGCGAGGCGGGAGGTCTAGTGGGGGGTACGAGCAGTACTTC
TRBV29-1	TRBJ2-5	-	-	CSVVGTQETQYF	TGCAGCGTTGTAGGCACCCAAGAGACCCAGTACTTC
TRBV29-1	TRBJ2-3	-	TRBD1	CSGEDRVGTDTQYF	TGCAGCGGAGAGGACAGGGTGGGCACAGATACGCAGTATTTT
TRBV2	TRBJ2-7	-	-	CASSGWSEQYF	TGTGCCAGCAGTGGTTGGTCCGAGCAGTACTTC
TRBV28	TRBJ2-7	-	-	CASRLWGQLYEQYF	TGTGCCAGCAGACTTTGGGGGCAGCTTTACGAGCAGTACTTC
TRBV19	TRBJ2-3	-	-	CASSIDGDGDTQYF	TGTGCCAGTAGTATAGACGGGGACGGAGATACGCAGTATTTT
TRBV19	TRBJ2-3	-	-	CASSIDLSTDTQYF	TGTGCCAGTAGTATAGATCTCAGCACAGATACGCAGTATTTT
TRBV10-3	TRBJ1-1	-	TRBD1	CAISGRWAGGTEAFF	TGTGCCATCAGTGGGAGGTGGGCAGGGGGGACTGAAGCTTTCTTT
TRBV9	TRBJ2-7	-	TRBD1	CASSATGGSYEQYF	TGTGCCAGCAGCGCGACAGGGGGCTCCTACGAGCAGTACTTC
TRBV5-1	TRBJ1-1	-	-	CASSGDPNTEAFF	TGCGCCAGCAGCGGAGATCCGAACACTGAAGCTTTCTTT
TRBV7-2	TRBJ2-2	few	-	CASSSDQRTYTGELFF	TGTGCCAGCAGCTCCGATCAGCGGACCTACACCGGGGAGCTGTTTTTT